This is a list of T cell receptor beta chains from one sample in a study of blood T cell repertoires in COVID-19. Method: immunoSEQ multiplex PCR; TCRdb's copy keeps in-frame clones and lacks some. This table has about 240,000 clones, approximately 88% appearing once. Sequences were obtained from PBMCs or T cells enriched from blood (not recorded which). Receptors originate from a woman aged 30 to 39 with acute COVID-19. Each CDR3 is given with its conserved first and last residue.

v_call cdr3_aa
TRBV29-1 CSVLYAVQGGSQHF
TRBV27 CASSPSLGGYEQYF
TRBV29-1 CSVEGAGTPETQYF
TRBV7-9 CASSSGHGGQPQHF
TRBV30 CAWSNIGYEQFF
TRBV5-8 CASSLWGEGVGTEAFF
TRBV19 CASSTLYRGQDYGYTF
TRBV5-6 CASSPRGDIQYF
TRBV7-2 CASSWDSYNSPLHF
TRBV11-2 CASSRTGQSPLGKLFF
TRBV7-9 CASSLSTGIAKNIQYF
TRBV7-8 CASSLWTGGLEQPQHF